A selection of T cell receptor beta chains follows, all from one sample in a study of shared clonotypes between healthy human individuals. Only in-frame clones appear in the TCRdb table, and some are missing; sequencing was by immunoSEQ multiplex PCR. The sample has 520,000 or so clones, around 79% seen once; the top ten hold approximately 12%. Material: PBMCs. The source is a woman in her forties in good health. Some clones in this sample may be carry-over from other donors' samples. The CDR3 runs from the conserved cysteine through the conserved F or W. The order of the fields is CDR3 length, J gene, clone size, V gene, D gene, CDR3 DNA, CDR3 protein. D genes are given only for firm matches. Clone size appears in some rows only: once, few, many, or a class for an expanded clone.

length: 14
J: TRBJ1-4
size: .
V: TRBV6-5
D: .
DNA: TGTGCCAGCAGTTACTCGATGTTGGGCCGCCGACTGTTTTTT
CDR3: CASSYSMLGRRLFF

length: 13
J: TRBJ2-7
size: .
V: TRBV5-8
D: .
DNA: TGTGCCAGCAGCTTGGAAGGACTGGCCGGAGGGTACTTC
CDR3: CASSLEGLAGGYF

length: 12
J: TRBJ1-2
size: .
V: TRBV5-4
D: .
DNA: TGTGCCAGCAGGCAGGACAGCCATGGCTACACCTTC
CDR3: CASRQDSHGYTF

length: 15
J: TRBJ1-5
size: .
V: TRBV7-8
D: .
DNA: TGTGCCAGCAGCCCCCAACCGGCAGCCAATCAGCCCCAGCATTTT
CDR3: CASSPQPAANQPQHF

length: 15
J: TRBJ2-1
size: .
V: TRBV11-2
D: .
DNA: TGTGCCAGCAGCTTAGAGGACTACTCTTACAATGAGCAGTTCTTC
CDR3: CASSLEDYSYNEQFF

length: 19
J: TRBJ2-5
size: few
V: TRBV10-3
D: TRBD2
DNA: TGTGCCATCAGTGAGTCTTCTGGACTAGCGGGAGGGCCGACAGAGACCCAGTACTTC
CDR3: CAISESSGLAGGPTETQYF

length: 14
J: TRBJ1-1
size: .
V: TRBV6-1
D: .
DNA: TGTGCCAGCACCCCTACATGGGGAAACACTGAAGCTTTCTTT
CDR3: CASTPTWGNTEAFF

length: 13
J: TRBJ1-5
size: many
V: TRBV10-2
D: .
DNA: TGCGCCAGCAGTGAGTGGTTAAATCAGCCCCAGCATTTT
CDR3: CASSEWLNQPQHF

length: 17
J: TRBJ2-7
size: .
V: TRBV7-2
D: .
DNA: TGTGCCAGCAGCTGGGGGACAGCGACTAGCGTTGCCTACGAGCAGTACTTC
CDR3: CASSWGTATSVAYEQYF

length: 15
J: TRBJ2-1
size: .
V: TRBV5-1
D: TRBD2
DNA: TGCGCCAGCAGCTACGGGACTAGCGGGAGGGGAGAGCAGTTCTTC
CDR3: CASSYGTSGRGEQFF

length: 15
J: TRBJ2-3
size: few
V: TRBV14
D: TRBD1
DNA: TGTGCCAGCAGCCAGCACAGGGGGCAAAGAGATACGCAGTATTTT
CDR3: CASSQHRGQRDTQYF

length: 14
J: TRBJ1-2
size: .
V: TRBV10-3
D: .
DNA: TGTGCCATCAGTGAGTCTGGCAGGAACTATGGCTACACCTTC
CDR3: CAISESGRNYGYTF

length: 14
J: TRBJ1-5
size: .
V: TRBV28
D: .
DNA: TGTGCCAGCAGTTTACAGGCCCAAAATCAGCCCCAGCATTTT
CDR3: CASSLQAQNQPQHF

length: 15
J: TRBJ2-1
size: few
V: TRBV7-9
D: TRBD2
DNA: TGTGCCAGCAGCTTAGCCCAAGCGGGGCACAATGAGCAGTTCTTC
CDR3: CASSLAQAGHNEQFF

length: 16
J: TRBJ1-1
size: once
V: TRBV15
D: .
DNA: TGTGCCACCAGCAGAGATTCGGGGGCGGTAGACACTGAAGCTTTCTTT
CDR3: CATSRDSGAVDTEAFF

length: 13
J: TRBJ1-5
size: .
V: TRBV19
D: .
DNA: TGTGCCAGTAGTGCCGGGCCTCCTCAGCCCCAGCATTTT
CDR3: CASSAGPPQPQHF

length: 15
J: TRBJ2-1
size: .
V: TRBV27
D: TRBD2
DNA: TGTGCCAGCAGTTTGTCACTAGCGGGACCTACTGAGCAGTTCTTC
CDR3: CASSLSLAGPTEQFF

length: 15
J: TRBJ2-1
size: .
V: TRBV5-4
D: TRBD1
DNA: TGTGCCAGCAGCAAGGGACAGGGAGTAGGCAATGAGCAGTTCTTC
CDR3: CASSKGQGVGNEQFF

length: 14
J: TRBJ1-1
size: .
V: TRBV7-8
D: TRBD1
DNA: TGTGCCAGCAGCTGGGGACAGGGGGACACTGAAGCTTTCTTT
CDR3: CASSWGQGDTEAFF

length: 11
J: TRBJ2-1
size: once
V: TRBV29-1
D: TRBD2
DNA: TGCAGCGTGATAGCGGGAACTACTCAGTTCTTC
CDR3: CSVIAGTTQFF

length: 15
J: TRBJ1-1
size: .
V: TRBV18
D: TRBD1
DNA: TGTGCCAGCTCACAGTCGACAGGGGGGAACACTGAAGCTTTCTTT
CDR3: CASSQSTGGNTEAFF

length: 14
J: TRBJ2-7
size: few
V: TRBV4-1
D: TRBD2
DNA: TGCGCCAGCAGCCGGACTAGCGGGAGCTACGAGCAGTACTTC
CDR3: CASSRTSGSYEQYF

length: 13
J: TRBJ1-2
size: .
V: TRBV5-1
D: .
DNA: TGCGCCAGCAGCTTCGACACGGTCTATGGCTACACCTTC
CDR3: CASSFDTVYGYTF

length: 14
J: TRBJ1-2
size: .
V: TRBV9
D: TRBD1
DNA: TGTGCCAGCAGCCCGGGACAGGAGAACTATGGCTACACCTTC
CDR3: CASSPGQENYGYTF

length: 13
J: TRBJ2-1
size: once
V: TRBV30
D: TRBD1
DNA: TGTGCCTGGAGTGAGGGGGCGGTCAATGAGCAGTTCTTC
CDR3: CAWSEGAVNEQFF

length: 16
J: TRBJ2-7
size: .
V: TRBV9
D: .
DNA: TGTGCCAGCAGCGCGCTACTTGTCGAGTGGCTACACGAGCAGTACTTC
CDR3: CASSALLVEWLHEQYF

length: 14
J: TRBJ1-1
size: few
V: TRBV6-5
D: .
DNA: TGTGCCAGCAGTTACTCTTGGACAAACACTGAAGCTTTCTTT
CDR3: CASSYSWTNTEAFF

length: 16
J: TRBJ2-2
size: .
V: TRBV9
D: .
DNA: TGTGCCAGCAGCGTAACAGCGGCAGCGAACACCGGGGAGCTGTTTTTT
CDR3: CASSVTAAANTGELFF

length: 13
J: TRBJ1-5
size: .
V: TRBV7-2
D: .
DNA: TGTGCCAGCAGTCAAATGCAAGAGCAGCCCCAGCATTTT
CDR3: CASSQMQEQPQHF

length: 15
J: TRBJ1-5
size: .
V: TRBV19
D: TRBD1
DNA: TGTGCCAGTAGTATACTGGGACAGACCCAACAGCCCCAGCATTTT
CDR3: CASSILGQTQQPQHF

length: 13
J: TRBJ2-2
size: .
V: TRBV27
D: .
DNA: TGTGCCAGCACCGCAGCGAACACCGGGGAGCTGTTTTTT
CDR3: CASTAANTGELFF

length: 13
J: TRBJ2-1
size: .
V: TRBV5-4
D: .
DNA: TGTGCCAGCGCCGGTCGGGCCGACAATGAGCAGTTCTTC
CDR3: CASAGRADNEQFF

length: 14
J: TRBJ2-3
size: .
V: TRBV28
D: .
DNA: TGTGCCAGCAGTTTAATGACAGTCCCAGATACGCAGTATTTT
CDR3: CASSLMTVPDTQYF

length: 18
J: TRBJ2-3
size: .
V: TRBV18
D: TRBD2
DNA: TGTGCCAGCTCACCACCGCCTAGCGGATTATCTAGCACAGATACGCAGTATTTT
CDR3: CASSPPPSGLSSTDTQYF

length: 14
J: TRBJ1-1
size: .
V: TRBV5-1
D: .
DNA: TGCGCCAGCAGCTTGGCTGCAATCGGAACTGAAGCTTTCTTT
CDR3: CASSLAAIGTEAFF

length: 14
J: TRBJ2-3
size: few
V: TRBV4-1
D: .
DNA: TGCGCCAGCAGCCAAGACGATTTAAGAGATACGCAGTATTTT
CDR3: CASSQDDLRDTQYF

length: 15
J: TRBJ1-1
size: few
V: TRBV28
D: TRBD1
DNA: TGTGCCAGCAGCCGGACAGGAGTTATGAACACTGAAGCTTTCTTT
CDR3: CASSRTGVMNTEAFF

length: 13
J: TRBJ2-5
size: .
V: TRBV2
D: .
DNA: TGTGCCAGCCTCTCGGAGGGTCAAGAGACCCAGTACTTC
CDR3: CASLSEGQETQYF

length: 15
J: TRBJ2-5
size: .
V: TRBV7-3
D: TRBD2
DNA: TGTGCCAGCAGCTTAATGGGGCTAGCGGGAGAGACCCAGTACTTC
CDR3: CASSLMGLAGETQYF

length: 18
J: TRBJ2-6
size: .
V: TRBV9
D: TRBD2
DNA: TGTGCCAGCAGCGGACGGACTAGCCCCAGCTCTGGGGCCAACGTCCTGACTTTC
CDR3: CASSGRTSPSSGANVLTF

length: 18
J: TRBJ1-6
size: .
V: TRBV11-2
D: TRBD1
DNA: TGTGCCAGCAGCCTCCGATTCTCCGGGACAGGGCTCAATTCACCCCTCCACTTT
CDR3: CASSLRFSGTGLNSPLHF

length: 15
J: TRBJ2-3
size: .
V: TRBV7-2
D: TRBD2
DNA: TGTGCCAGCAGCTTAGCCACTAGCGGGGAAGATACGCAGTATTTT
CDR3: CASSLATSGEDTQYF

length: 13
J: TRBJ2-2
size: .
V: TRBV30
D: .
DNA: TGTGCCTGGAGTGTACGGGGGACCGGGGAGCTGTTTTTT
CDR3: CAWSVRGTGELFF